One and the same sample provided the 21 T cell receptor beta chains below, sequenced in a study of early T cells in non-severe SARS-CoV-2 infection. TCRdb analysed the 5' RACE reads with MiXCR anew, one entry per CDR3 protein. The data contain 80,000 or so distinct CDR3 sequences, less than 20% of them seen just once; the ten biggest clones take up less than 15%. Sequencing used whole blood. All receptors come from an adult who was a healthcare worker with PCR-confirmed SARS-CoV-2 infection or an uninfected control (not recorded which).

V and J are TRBV29-1 and TRBJ2-1; D could derive from TRBD1 or TRBD2 (5 bases each). V dropped 2 bases and J dropped 9 bases, with 17 bases sitting between them. CDR1 and CDR2 (germline): SQVTM, ANQGSEA. This CDR3 spans 14 amino acids. The CDR3 sequence is CSVEPPGPRVEQFF. The CDR3 DNA sequence: TGCAGCGTTGAACCCCCGGGACCGAGGGTTGAGCAGTTCTTC.

This clonotype was observed a few times. The chain has TRBV12-3 or TRBV12-4 and TRBJ1-5; 8 positions match TRBD1. The ends lost 0 bases at V and 6 bases at J; junction bases unmatched: 4. The CDR3 has 15 residues. CDR3 sequence (DNA): TGTGCCAGCAGTTTAGCGGGACAGGCTGGTCAGCCCCAGCATTTT. It yields the protein CASSLAGQAGQPQHF.

There are many counts of this clonotype. J is TRBJ2-3 and V is TRBV7-2; D is unresolved. CDR1 is SGHTA, CDR2 FQGNSA, per germline. This CDR3 region has 12 residues. The ends were cut back, 7 bases at V and 9 bases at J, with 14 bases in the middle. CDR3 residues: CASNDRSPTQYF. The CDR3 bases are TGTGCCAGCAACGATAGGAGCCCGACGCAGTATTTT.

The sample holds many counts of this clonotype. The rearrangement uses TRBV2 and TRBJ2-7, with 7 nucleotides matching TRBD1. The ends lost 7 bases at V and 4 bases at J; junction bases unmatched: 10. Germline V CDR1 and CDR2: SNHLY, FYNNEI. CDR3 length equals 14 residues. CDR3 amino acids: CASNEQGILYEQYF. Written as DNA, the CDR3 is TGTGCCAGCAACGAACAGGGGATCCTTTACGAGCAGTACTTC. Based on the CDR3 plus reference TRBV2 and TRBJ2-7, the full variable domain is EPEVTQTPSHQVTQMGQEVILRCVPISNHLYFYWYRQILGQKVEFLVSFYNNEISEKSEIFDDQFSVERPDGSNFTLKIRSTKLEDSAMYFCASNEQGILYEQYFGPGTRLTVT.

This clonotype has just a few counts. This sequence joins TRBV27 and TRBJ1-1; TRBD1 is a possible D gene (6 bases). CDR3 length: 15 amino acids. Germline V gene sequence: CDR1 MNHEY, CDR2 SMNVEV (reference sequence). V lost 3 bases to trimming and J lost 1 base, with 12 bases between them. The CDR3 loop is CASSFLGAGNTEAFF. In DNA form, the CDR3 reads TGTGCCAGCAGTTTTTTGGGGGCGGGGAACACTGAAGCTTTCTTT.

This clonotype has a count of ten or more. This sequence joins TRBV7-8 and TRBJ2-2, with 15 positions matching TRBD2. Germline loops: CDR1 SGHVS, CDR2 FQNEAQ. The CDR3 is made up of 18 amino acids. V trimming: 2 bases; J trimming: 5 bases; junction bases outside the gene matches: 6. CDR3 region: CASSLSGLAGGRTGELFF. The CDR3 DNA follows: TGTGCCAGCAGCTTATCGGGACTAGCGGGAGGTCGGACCGGGGAGCTGTTTTTT.

The chain employs TRBV29-1 and TRBJ1-2; 9 bases agree with TRBD1. The CDR3 has 13 amino acids. The germline V gene encodes CDR1 SQVTM and CDR2 ANQGSEA. With 8 bases clipped from V and 3 bases from J, the junction kept 7 bases outside the gene matches. CDR3 DNA: TGCAGCTTCCGGGACAGGGACGACTATGGCTACACCTTC. Translation gives CSFRDRDDYGYTF.

This clonotype was seen more than once but under ten times. This sequence joins TRBV29-1 and TRBJ2-7; 8 nucleotides align to TRBD1. The germline V gene encodes CDR1 SQVTM and CDR2 ANQGSEA. This CDR3 is 12 amino acids long. Germline trimming cut 7 bases from V and 2 bases from J; bases unmatched to any gene: 4. CDR3 bases: TGCAGCGCTGGGGGACAGGCCTACGAGCAGTACTTC. This encodes CSAGGQAYEQYF.

This clonotype was seen a handful of times. V is TRBV18 and J is TRBJ1-3, with TRBD1 as a possible D gene (5 bases). Trimming shortened V by 0 bases and J by 0 bases, and 6 bases separated the two germline ends. Germline V CDR1 and CDR2: KGHSH, LQKENI. This CDR3 spans 15 amino acids. CDR3 loop: CASSPPTGSGNTIYF. CDR3 nucleotide sequence: TGTGCCAGCTCACCACCCACAGGCTCTGGAAACACCATATATTTT.

The chain links TRBV23-1 to TRBJ2-2, with D tentatively TRBD1 (6 bases). TRBV23-1 is treated as an ORF (open reading frame) with a function not yet certain. CDR3 length: 16 amino acids. Trimming pared 7 bases from V and 3 bases from J, leaving 18 bases between. In nucleotides, the CDR3 is TGCGCCAGCACCGGATACGGGACATACTACACCGGGGAGCTGTTTTTT. Its protein is CASTGYGTYYTGELFF.

This clonotype has ten or more counts. This chain links TRBV21-1 with TRBJ2-1; the D segment call TRBD2 is taken from the table without a DNA check. TRBV21-1 is a recognized pseudogene. The CDR3 consists of 13 residues. CDR3 residues: CARGTSGKVEQFF. CDR3 bases: TGTGCCCGCGGGACTAGCGGGAAGGTTGAGCAGTTCTTC.

This clonotype has only one observation. V is TRBV5-4 and J is TRBJ2-3; D is ambiguous. Per the germline V gene, CDR1 is SGHNT and CDR2 is YYREEE (reference sequence). The CDR3 extends over 15 amino acids. Trimming cost V 4 bases and J 0 bases, with 12 bases left between them. The CDR3 here is CASSDARKSTDTQYF. DNA of the CDR3: TGTGCCAGCAGCGACGCGCGGAAAAGCACAGATACGCAGTATTTT.

This clonotype came up a few times. The chain has TRBV4-2 and TRBJ2-3; the D gene could be TRBD1 or TRBD2 (6 bases each). Germline V gives CDR1 LGHNA, CDR2 YNFKEQ. Trimming left V 4 bases short and J 1 base short, with 21 bases between. The CDR3 has 18 residues. CDR3 in DNA: TGTGCCAGCAGCCTCCGCGGGGTTACGGACAGCGGCACAGATACGCAGTATTTT. Its protein product is CASSLRGVTDSGTDTQYF.

This clonotype has more than one count but fewer than ten. The chain has TRBV25-1 and TRBJ2-6; no reliable D call. CDR3 length: 14 residues. V lost 3 bases and J lost 4, with 7 bases in between. The V gene's germline CDR1 is MGHDK and CDR2 SYGVNS. The CDR3 loop is CASSEEWGANVLTF. The CDR3 bases are TGTGCCAGCAGTGAGGAGTGGGGGGCCAACGTCCTGACTTTC.

This clonotype has a count of ten or more. The chain uses TRBV4-2 and TRBJ2-5; 7 nucleotides line up with TRBD1. The length of the CDR3 is 14 residues. CDR1 is LGHNA, CDR2 YNFKEQ, per germline. The trim removed 0 bases at V and 4 bases at J, leaving 2 bases unmatched. This chain's CDR3 is CASSQDRGPETQYF. CDR3 sequence (DNA): TGTGCCAGCAGCCAAGATAGGGGGCCAGAGACCCAGTACTTC.

This clonotype occurred a few times. Sequence at one end of the junction differs from germline and may be a read error. The genes are TRBV20-1 and TRBJ2-3; perhaps TRBD2 as D (5 bases). This CDR3 comprises 11 residues. Germline lookup yields CDR1 DFQATT and CDR2 SNEGSKA (reference sequence). CDR3 sequence reads: CSGRRGDTQYF. As DNA, the CDR3 is TGCAGTGGTAGACGGGGAGATACGCAGTATTTT.

V and J are TRBV4-2 and TRBJ2-1; 10 nucleotides agree with TRBD1. Germline V lookup: CDR1 LGHNA, CDR2 YNFKEQ. V dropped 0 bases and J dropped 4; count of bases not matched to a gene: 6. CDR3 length: 17 amino acids. Here the CDR3 reads CASSQDADRGAYNEQFF. As DNA, the CDR3 is TGTGCCAGCAGCCAAGATGCGGACAGGGGGGCGTACAATGAGCAGTTCTTC.

About this clonotype itself: A read error may produce the germline difference seen at one junction end. DNA for the CDR3: TGTGCTAGCAGCGCCGGGGGGGCCGACTTGGGTGAGCAGTTCTTC. This sequence encodes CASSAGGADLGEQFF. J is TRBJ2-1 and V is TRBV7-7, with TRBD2 identical over 8 bases. Germline V gives CDR1 SSHAT, CDR2 FNYEAQ (reference sequence). The CDR3 is 15 residues long.

Ten or more counts support this clonotype. The V and J genes are TRBV29-1 and TRBJ1-2, with a weak D call TRBD1 (5 bases). V shed 6 bases and J shed 5 bases, with 13 bases lying between them. This CDR3 spans 12 amino acids. CDR1 SQVTM and CDR2 ANQGSEA come from the germline V gene. The CDR3 region is CSVPGELYGYTF. CDR3 in DNA: TGCAGCGTCCCGGGGGAACTATATGGCTACACCTTC.

The chain combines TRBV12-3 or TRBV12-4 with TRBJ1-2, with unresolved D. CDR3 length: 15 amino acids. Trimming took 2 bases from V and 5 from J, leaving 15 bases between them. The CDR3 nucleotides read TGTGCCAGCAGTTTATTGCCAAATTCGGGGTATGGCTACACCTTC. It translates to CASSLLPNSGYGYTF.

This clonotype was seen ten or more times. The chain carries TRBV5-6 and TRBJ1-2; D remains ambiguous. This CDR3 spans 12 amino acids. Germline V gene data show CDR1 as SGHDT and CDR2 as YYEEEE. Trimming removed 1 base at V and 5 bases at J, with 6 bases between. CDR3 sequence reads: CASSLREYGYTF. Written as DNA, the CDR3 is TGTGCCAGCAGCTTGAGGGAGTATGGCTACACCTTC.